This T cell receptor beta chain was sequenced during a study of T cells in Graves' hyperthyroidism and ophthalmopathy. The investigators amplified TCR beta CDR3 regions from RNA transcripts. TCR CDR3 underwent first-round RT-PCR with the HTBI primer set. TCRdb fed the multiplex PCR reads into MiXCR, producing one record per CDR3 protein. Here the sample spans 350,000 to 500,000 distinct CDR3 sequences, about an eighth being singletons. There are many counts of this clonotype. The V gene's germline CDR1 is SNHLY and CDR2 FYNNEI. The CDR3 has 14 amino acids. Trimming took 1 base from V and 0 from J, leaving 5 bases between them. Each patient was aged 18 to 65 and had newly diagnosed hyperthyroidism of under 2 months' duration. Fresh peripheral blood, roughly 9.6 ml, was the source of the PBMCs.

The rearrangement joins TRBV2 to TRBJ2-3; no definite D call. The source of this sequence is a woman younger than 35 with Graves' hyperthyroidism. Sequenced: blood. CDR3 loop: CASSEEGSTDTQYF. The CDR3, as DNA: TGTGCCAGCAGTGAAGAAGGGAGCACAGATACGCAGTATTTT.